Below are 9 T cell receptor beta chains sequenced from a single sample in a study of spatial heterogeneity in lung cancer. Specified time point: sample taken at primary tumor resection. Sequencing of whole RNA from tumor, nontumor lung or frozen PBMC involved no sorting. MiXCR was run by TCRdb on the 5' RACE reads, yielding one entry per CDR3 protein. The sample yields more than 15,000 distinct CDR3 sequences, around a fifth seen once. The sequencing here drew on PBMCs, taken at surgery. The origin of the receptors is a female donor with early-stage non-small cell lung cancer.

The gene calls are TRBV27 and TRBJ2-7, with D maybe TRBD2 (5 bases). Trimming stripped 4 bases from V and 2 bases from J, with 12 bases between. Germline V CDR1 and CDR2: MNHEY, SMNVEV (reference sequence). This CDR3 is built from 14 residues. The CDR3 protein is CASSYRGIAYEQYF. In DNA, the CDR3 is TGTGCCAGCAGTTATCGGGGAATAGCCTACGAGCAGTACTTC.

This clonotype has ten or more counts. The V call is TRBV12-3 or TRBV12-4, the J call TRBJ2-7; tentative D call: TRBD2 (5 bases). V was trimmed by 6 bases and J by 3 bases, leaving 18 bases between them. The CDR3 totals 15 residues. The CDR3 nucleotides are TGTGCCAGCAGCGCATCTAGACGAGGGATCTACGAGCAGTACTTC. It codes for CASSASRRGIYEQYF.

Many counts were recorded for this clonotype. The chain carries TRBV10-2 and TRBJ2-7; 9 nucleotides line up with TRBD2. The trim removed 6 bases at V and 4 bases at J, leaving 7 bases unmatched. This CDR3 region has 14 residues. Germline V gives CDR1 WSHSY, CDR2 SAAADI. Here the CDR3 DNA reads TGCGCCAGCAGCCTAGGAACTAGCGGGTACGAGCAGTACTTC. Encoded protein: CASSLGTSGYEQYF.

V and J are TRBV27 and TRBJ2-2; no firm D call. CDR3 length equals 14 residues. Germline V gene lookup returns CDR1 MNHEY and CDR2 SMNVEV (reference sequence). The ends were cut back, 5 bases at V and 6 bases at J, with 13 bases in the middle. This chain's CDR3 is CASSPIGPPGELFF. The CDR3 bases are TGTGCCAGCAGTCCCATCGGGCCCCCCGGGGAGCTGTTTTTT.

This clonotype has at least ten counts. V is TRBV7-2 and J is TRBJ1-5; 9 bases agree with TRBD1. The CDR3 length is 16 residues. Germline V CDR1 and CDR2: SGHTA, FQGNSA. V lost 3 bases and J lost 1; bases outside the gene matches: 4. The DNA for the CDR3 is TGTGCCAGCAGCTTTTCCGGGACAGGGAGCAATCAGCCCCAGCATTTT. Translated: CASSFSGTGSNQPQHF. Full variable domain (rest looked up from reference TRBV7-2 and TRBJ1-5): GAGVSQSPSNKVTEKGKDVELRCDPISGHTALYWYRQSLGQGLEFLIYFQGNSAPDKSGLPSDRFSAERTGGSVSTLTIQRTQQEDSAVYLCASSFSGTGSNQPQHFGDGTRLSIL.

Relative to its sample, this clonotype is medium-sized. This chain uses TRBV3-1 with TRBJ1-2; 8 nucleotides match TRBD1. The germline gives CDR1 LGHDT, CDR2 YNNKEL (reference sequence). V shed 4 bases and J 8 bases; nucleotides not matched to a gene: 9. The CDR3 spans 14 residues. The CDR3 coding sequence is TGTGCCAGCAGCCGTCTGGACAGGGTACACGGCTACACCTTC. Protein product: CASSRLDRVHGYTF.

The chain combines TRBV3-1 with TRBJ1-2; no reliable D call. This CDR3 has 12 amino acids. The V end lost 2 bases, the J end lost 8 bases, and 9 bases lay between the germline ends. Germline-derived CDR1 and CDR2 are LGHDT and YNNKEL (reference sequence). CDR3 coding DNA: TGTGCCAGCAGCCAATCTAGGAGAGGCTACACCTTC. It translates to CASSQSRRGYTF.

This clonotype showed up many times. The chain links TRBV2 to TRBJ2-1; 8 positions agree with TRBD2. Germline CDR1 SNHLY, CDR2 FYNNEI. This CDR3 region has 14 residues. V lost 3 bases and J lost 12; bases outside the gene matches: 10. The DNA of the CDR3 is TGTGCCAGCAGTGAGGGACTAGGAACTATTGTGCAGTTCTTC. Translating it yields CASSEGLGTIVQFF.

This clonotype was counted many times. V usage is TRBV6-2 or TRBV6-3 and J usage is TRBJ2-7; TRBD1 matches 8 bases. The CDR3 has 16 residues. The junction had 13 bases not matched to a gene; V was cut back by 6 bases and J by 3 bases. The germline gives CDR1 MNHEY, CDR2 SVGEGT. The CDR3 reads CASSPAWAGGLYEQYF. The CDR3 nucleotides read TGTGCCAGCAGCCCCGCGTGGGCAGGGGGCCTCTACGAGCAGTACTTC.